This T cell receptor beta chain was identified in a study of T-cell memory formation after mild COVID-19 (dated by TCRdb to the early 2020s). Turning to the overall study: Most TCR sequence clusters were specific to one of the two donors. The cohort was made up of two young adult volunteers, one female and one male, who were previously healthy. T-cell clones expanding and contracting after mild COVID-19 in a couple of donors were tracked by longitudinal TCRalpha and TCRbeta repertoire sequencing. What the work shows at the level of the full study, not this receptor alone: Clones that contracted from day 15 to 85 showed balanced CD4/CD8 phenotypes, whereas a second wave of clones that expanded from day 15 to 37 leaned towards CD4+. Only a couple of mild cases were covered in the study, and larger cohorts including severe cases with pre-infection samples were considered necessary. Some responding clones were found in pre-infection memory, which suggests that pre-existing cross-reactive memory T cells took part in the SARS-CoV-2 response. SARS-CoV-2 specificity was not confirmed for the second-wave clones peaking on day 37. Contracting CD4+ clones turned up mainly in the CM and EM memory subsets, whereas EMRA was where CD8+ clones were enriched.

Notes on this clonotype: It lacks a known antigen. No much larger clone exists at a distance of one base, and base qualities are not known.

Data came from an Illumina NovaSeq 6000. TCRalpha and TCRbeta cDNA libraries were constructed by 5'RACE with constant-segment primers, with sample barcodes and unique molecular identifiers being introduced. RNA was extracted from every sample with Trizol reagent. Library amplification was performed in two PCR steps, and a second sample barcode and Illumina TruSeq adapters were introduced in the second step. Sequencing of libraries was performed on an Illumina NovaSeq with 2 x 150 bp paired-end reads. The original pipeline was this. Reads were demultiplexed and collapsed into UMI-guided consensus sequences with migec v1.2.7. With mixcr v2.1.11, UMI consensuses were aligned to TRA and TRB V and J templates and assembled into clonotypes. Expanded or contracted clonotypes were those called significant by both edgeR and NoisET, with noise models trained on biological replicates. edgeR calls used a false discovery rate-adjusted p below 0.01 and a log2 fold-change threshold of 1. As an exploratory analysis of dynamics, max-normalized trajectories of the 1000 most abundant clonotypes were examined by PCA with hierarchical clustering. Separately sequenced CD4+ and CD8+ repertoires were used to assign the CD4 or CD8 phenotype of responding clones. TCRdb itself trimmed the public reads at Q25 with fastp, ran MiXCR and retained productive beta chains. Merged by CDR3 protein, the rows form single entries marked with the most common genes and DNA. These V and J calls originate from TCRdb's pipeline instead of the authors' own analysis. For this sample there are some 200,000 distinct CDR3 sequences; roughly 10% appear just once. The top ten clones comprise roughly 4% of the sample.

Ficoll-Paque density gradient centrifugation was the method used to isolate PBMCs. Its CDR3 holds 13 amino acids, cysteine through phenylalanine. Only the CDR3 DNA stays, 39 bases, in frame from base 1. V is trimmed back by 0 bases and J by 10 bases, and the junction contains 4 bases that no gene match accounts for. The germline V gene yields SGHRS for CDR1 and YFSETQ for CDR2. The sequence is built from TRBV5-1 and TRBJ1-1; 9 junctional bases match TRBD1. The clonotype originates from a man aged 18 to 29 who had mild COVID-19 (a few samples of this study predate the infection). The sample titles of this study are shuffled in the database, so cell type and time point are left out; the donor was told from shared clones. The sequencing input was PBMCs or a T cell subset sorted from them (not recorded which). The sequenced DNA is TGCGCCAGCAGCTTGGCACCGGACAGGGGAGCTTTCTTT. The encoded protein is CASSLAPDRGAFF.